A single sample gave rise to the 7 T cell receptor beta chains below, sequenced in a study of blood T cell repertoires in COVID-19. Libraries were prepared by immunoSEQ multiplex PCR; TCRdb keeps only in-frame clonotypes and omits some of them. Among about 210,000 clones, around 89% were seen once, and the ten largest hold about 5%. The sample taken for sequencing was peripheral blood. The origin of the receptors is a woman in her thirties or forties with acute or convalescent COVID-19.

The J gene is TRBJ1-1, the V gene TRBV6-1; 9 bases align to TRBD1. CDR3 size: 16 residues. V lost 3 bases to trimming and J lost 0 bases; unmatched junction nucleotides: 5. Germline values: CDR1 MNHNS, CDR2 SASEGT. This CDR3 reads CASSDPTGGMNTEAFF. The CDR3 DNA reads TGTGCCAGCAGTGACCCTACAGGGGGCATGAACACTGAAGCTTTCTTT.

This clone was seen more than once but under ten times. The chain combines TRBV6-1 with TRBJ2-1, with 12 bases lining up with TRBD2. The CDR3 length is 15 residues. CDR1 and CDR2 from the germline V gene are MNHNS and SASEGT. J was trimmed by 10 bases and V by 2 bases; bases with no gene match: 6. CDR3 in amino acids: CASSELAGGQGEQFF. CDR3 DNA sequence: TGTGCCAGCAGTGAACTAGCGGGGGGGCAGGGAGAGCAGTTCTTC.

The chain uses TRBV12-2 and TRBJ2-3; the table's D call, TRBD2, has no DNA check behind it. TRBV12-2 is a listed pseudogene. This CDR3 contains 15 residues. The CDR3: CASRSREGSTDTQYF. The CDR3 region has the DNA TGTGCAAGTCGCTCCAGGGAGGGGAGCACAGATACGCAGTATTTT.

CDR3 sequence reads: CASSVPGSSYNEQFF. DNA for the CDR3: TGTGCCAGCAGTGTACCGGGAAGCTCCTACAATGAGCAGTTCTTC. The V gene is TRBV2, the J gene TRBJ2-1; D is perhaps TRBD2 (5 bases). Per germline, CDR1 SNHLY and CDR2 FYNNEI. Trimming cost V 4 bases and J 0 bases, with 10 bases left between them. The CDR3 runs 15 residues.

The gene calls are TRBV11-2 and TRBJ1-1; perhaps TRBD1 as D (6 bases). Deletions cut 5 bases from V and 0 bases from J, with 13 bases between. The CDR3 is 15 residues long. The germline CDR1 and CDR2 sequences are SGHAT and FQNNGV. CDR3 sequence: CASSQPAGVNTEAFF. In DNA form, the CDR3 reads TGTGCCAGCAGCCAACCGGCAGGGGTGAACACTGAAGCTTTCTTT.

The CDR3 DNA follows: TGTGCCAGCACATACTCCACAGGGGGCACAGATACGCAGTATTTT. It specifies CASTYSTGGTDTQYF. The gene calls are TRBV2 and TRBJ2-3; 7 positions agree with TRBD1. From germline, CDR1 is SNHLY and CDR2 FYNNEI. The CDR3 loop spans 15 amino acids. V lost 7 bases and J lost 1; bases outside the gene matches: 8.

This chain uses TRBV7-8 with TRBJ1-1; 7 bases are a match to TRBD1. Germline-derived CDR1 and CDR2 are SGHVS and FQNEAQ. V shed 5 bases and J 0 bases; nucleotides not matched to a gene: 3. The CDR3 is 14 residues long. DNA of the CDR3: TGTGCCAGCAGCCCGACAGGGATGAACACTGAAGCTTTCTTT. Protein: CASSPTGMNTEAFF.